This T cell receptor beta chain was found in a study of blood T cell repertoires in COVID-19. In the study overall: The United States, Italy and Spain supplied acute and convalescent COVID-19 samples. T cells, B-cell-depleted T cells, or PBMCs provided the cDNA or gDNA that served as material.

This clone has just one count. Under the authors' procedure: Nucleated cell number was recorded as an estimate derived from reference gene primer amplification. The data were produced by immunoSEQ multiplex PCR, yet TCRdb's version contains in-frame clones alone and is incomplete. The V and J calls and the clone size are those of that table, but D and trimming were determined from the DNA. Among fewer than 200,000 clones listed, over 80% were seen once. The CDR3 runs to 16 residues. In germline, CDR1 is SGHTA, CDR2 FQGNSA. Trimming removed 4 bases from V and 2 bases from J; junction bases left unmatched: 8.

The rearrangement joins TRBV7-2 to TRBJ1-3, with 7 bases matching TRBD1. The source material was peripheral blood. This receptor was taken from a woman of 80 years or more with active or convalescent COVID-19. The CDR3 region is CASSYGTVGPGNTIYF. DNA for the CDR3: TGTGCCAGCAGCTACGGGACAGTGGGGCCTGGAAACACCATATATTTT.